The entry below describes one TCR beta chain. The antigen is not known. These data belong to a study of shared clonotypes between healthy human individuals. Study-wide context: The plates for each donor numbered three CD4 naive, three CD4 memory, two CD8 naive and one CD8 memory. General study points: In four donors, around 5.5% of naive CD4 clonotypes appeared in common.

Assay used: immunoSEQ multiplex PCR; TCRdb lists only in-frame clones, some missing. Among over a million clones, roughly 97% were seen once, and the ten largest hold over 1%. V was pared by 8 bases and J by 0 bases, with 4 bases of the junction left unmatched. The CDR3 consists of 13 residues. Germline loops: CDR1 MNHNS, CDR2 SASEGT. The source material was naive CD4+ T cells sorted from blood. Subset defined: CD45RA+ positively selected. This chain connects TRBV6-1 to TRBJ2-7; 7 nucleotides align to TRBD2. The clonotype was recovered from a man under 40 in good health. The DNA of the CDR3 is TGTGCCAGCGGGAGGGGCGGCTCCTACGAGCAGTACTTC. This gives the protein CASGRGGSYEQYF.